These T cell receptor beta chains were read from a single sample in a study of blood T cell repertoires in COVID-19. Method: immunoSEQ multiplex PCR; TCRdb's copy keeps in-frame clones and lacks some. This repertoire shows more than 80,000 clones, about four fifths found once; its top ten account for 11% to 15%. The sequenced sample consisted of peripheral blood. These receptors all come from a woman aged 55-69 years with acute or convalescent COVID-19. CDR3s include the opening cysteine and the closing phenylalanine or tryptophan. The order of the fields is V gene, J gene, clone size, D gene, CDR3 protein, CDR3 DNA. The D gene is left open where the match is weak. Some rows mark clone size as missing; the rest say once, few, many or name a class of expanded clone.

V: TRBV5-1
J: TRBJ2-5
size: -
D: TRBD2
CDR3: CASSGTSSGETQYF
DNA: TGCGCCAGCAGCGGGACTAGTTCTGGGGAGACCCAGTACTTC

V: TRBV5-5
J: TRBJ2-5
size: -
D: TRBD1
CDR3: CASSGRTGEGGETQYF
DNA: TGTGCCAGCAGCGGCCGGACAGGGGAGGGAGGAGAGACCCAGTACTTC

V: TRBV2
J: TRBJ1-2
size: -
D: TRBD1
CDR3: CASSELQGGNYGYTF
DNA: TGTGCCAGCAGTGAACTACAGGGGGGTAACTATGGCTACACCTTC

V: TRBV5-1
J: TRBJ2-5
size: -
D: -
CDR3: CASSLALIQETQYF
DNA: TGCGCCAGCAGCTTGGCCCTTATACAAGAGACCCAGTACTTC

V: TRBV21-1
J: TRBJ1-5
size: -
D: -
CDR3: CASSKRKEGNQPQHF
DNA: TGTGCCAGCAGCAAAAGAAAGGAGGGCAATCAGCCCCAGCATTTT

V: TRBV18
J: TRBJ1-1
size: -
D: -
CDR3: CASSPQGRMEAFF
DNA: TGTGCCAGCTCACCACAGGGGAGGATGGAAGCTTTCTTT

V: TRBV29-1
J: TRBJ1-5
size: -
D: -
CDR3: CSVEGQEGQPQHF
DNA: TGCAGCGTTGAAGGGCAGGAGGGTCAGCCCCAGCATTTT

V: TRBV7-2
J: TRBJ1-1
size: -
D: -
CDR3: CASSLSGAAEAFF
DNA: TGTGCCAGCAGCTTGTCAGGGGCGGCTGAAGCTTTCTTT

V: TRBV5-1
J: TRBJ1-1
size: -
D: -
CDR3: CASSSVTGSAEAFF
DNA: TGCGCCAGCAGCTCCGTAACAGGGTCTGCTGAAGCTTTCTTT

V: TRBV7-8
J: TRBJ2-1
size: once
D: TRBD2
CDR3: CASSQLASHEQFF
DNA: TGTGCCAGCAGCCAACTAGCGTCTCATGAGCAGTTCTTC

V: TRBV5-1
J: TRBJ2-2
size: -
D: TRBD2
CDR3: CASSFSGTNTGELFF
DNA: TGCGCCAGCAGCTTTAGCGGGACGAACACCGGGGAGCTGTTTTTT

V: TRBV10-2
J: TRBJ2-7
size: -
D: TRBD1
CDR3: CATRGQGLSYEQYF
DNA: TGCGCCACCCGGGGACAGGGATTGTCCTACGAGCAGTACTTC

V: TRBV7-3
J: TRBJ1-1
size: -
D: TRBD1
CDR3: CASSETGVTEAFF
DNA: TGTGCCAGCAGCGAAACAGGGGTCACTGAAGCTTTCTTT

V: TRBV18
J: TRBJ2-1
size: -
D: -
CDR3: CASSRREDEQFF
DNA: TGTGCCAGCTCTCGGAGGGAGGATGAGCAGTTCTTC

V: TRBV5-1
J: TRBJ1-2
size: -
D: -
CDR3: CASSLGQNYGYTF
DNA: TGCGCCAGCAGCTTGGGACAGAACTATGGCTACACCTTC

V: TRBV6-5
J: TRBJ2-7
size: -
D: -
CDR3: CASRPPDSSEQYF
DNA: TGTGCCAGCAGGCCCCCGGACAGCTCCGAGCAGTACTTC

V: TRBV6-6
J: TRBJ2-7
size: -
D: TRBD1
CDR3: CASTSRDRGYEQYF
DNA: TGTGCCAGCACCTCCCGGGACAGGGGGTACGAGCAGTACTTC

V: TRBV20-1
J: TRBJ2-1
size: -
D: TRBD2
CDR3: CSASSVGGSSYNEQFF
DNA: TGCAGTGCTAGTTCCGTTGGCGGGAGCTCCTACAATGAGCAGTTCTTC

V: TRBV11-3
J: TRBJ2-2
size: -
D: -
CDR3: CASSRGGSDTGELFF
DNA: TGTGCCAGCAGCCGCGGCGGTAGTGACACCGGGGAGCTGTTTTTT

V: TRBV2
J: TRBJ2-7
size: -
D: -
CDR3: CASSEGLPGLYSYEQYF
DNA: TGTGCCAGCAGTGAAGGTCTACCGGGACTTTACTCCTACGAGCAGTACTTC

V: TRBV21-1
J: TRBJ2-7
size: -
D: -
CDR3: CASSPRTSGGLYEQYF
DNA: TGTGCCAGCAGCCCTCGCACTAGCGGGGGACTCTACGAGCAGTACTTC

V: TRBV10-3
J: TRBJ2-2
size: -
D: TRBD2
CDR3: CAISESGTSVNTGELFF
DNA: TGTGCCATCAGTGAGTCCGGGACTAGCGTTAACACCGGGGAGCTGTTTTTT

V: TRBV2
J: TRBJ1-5
size: few
D: TRBD1
CDR3: CASRRTGGDGGNQPQHF
DNA: TGTGCCAGCAGACGGACAGGGGGCGATGGTGGCAATCAGCCCCAGCATTTT

V: TRBV6-5
J: TRBJ1-1
size: few
D: -
CDR3: CASSGNRGIRGAFF
DNA: TGTGCCAGCAGCGGGAATCGGGGAATCAGGGGAGCTTTCTTT

V: TRBV4-1
J: TRBJ1-4
size: -
D: TRBD1
CDR3: CASSQGPQGALYEKLFF
DNA: TGCGCCAGCAGCCAAGGACCCCAGGGGGCGCTTTATGAAAAACTGTTTTTT

V: TRBV6-5
J: TRBJ1-2
size: -
D: -
CDR3: CASRMTANYGYTF
DNA: TGTGCCAGCAGGATGACAGCAAATTATGGCTACACCTTC

V: TRBV21-1
J: TRBJ1-3
size: -
D: -
CDR3: CASTHDRGPGNTIYF
DNA: TGTGCCAGCACCCATGACAGGGGGCCTGGAAACACCATATATTTT

V: TRBV7-9
J: TRBJ2-2
size: -
D: TRBD1
CDR3: CASIGQAYAGELFF
DNA: TGTGCCAGCATCGGACAGGCTTACGCCGGGGAGCTGTTTTTT

V: TRBV5-1
J: TRBJ2-1
size: -
D: -
CDR3: CASSLETDSYNEQFF
DNA: TGCGCCAGCAGCTTGGAGACTGACTCCTACAATGAGCAGTTCTTC